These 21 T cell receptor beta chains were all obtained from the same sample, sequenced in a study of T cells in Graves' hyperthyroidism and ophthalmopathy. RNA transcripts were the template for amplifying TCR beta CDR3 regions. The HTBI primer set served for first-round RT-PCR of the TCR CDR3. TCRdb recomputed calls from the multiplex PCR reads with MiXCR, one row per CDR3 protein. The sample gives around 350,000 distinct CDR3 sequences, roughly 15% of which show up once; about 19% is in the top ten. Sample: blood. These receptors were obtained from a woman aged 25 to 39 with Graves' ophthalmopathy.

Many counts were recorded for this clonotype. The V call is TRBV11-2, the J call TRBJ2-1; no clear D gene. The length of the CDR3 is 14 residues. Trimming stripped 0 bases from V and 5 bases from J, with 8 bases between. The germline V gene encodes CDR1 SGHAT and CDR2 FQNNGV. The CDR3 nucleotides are TGTGCCAGCAGCTTAGACCCGAGGCACAATGAGCAGTTCTTC. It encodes CASSLDPRHNEQFF.

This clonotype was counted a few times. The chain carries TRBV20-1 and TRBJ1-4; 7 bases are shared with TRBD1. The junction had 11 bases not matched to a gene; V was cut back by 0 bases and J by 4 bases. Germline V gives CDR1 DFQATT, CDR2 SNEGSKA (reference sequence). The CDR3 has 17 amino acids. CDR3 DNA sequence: TGCAGTGCTAGAGATCCGGGCGGGGACAGTATTAATGAAAAACTGTTTTTT. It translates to CSARDPGGDSINEKLFF.

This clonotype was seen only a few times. As DNA, the CDR3 is TGTGCCAGCAGTGAGACAGGGGTCGGGGCCAACGTCCTGACTTTC. This codes for CASSETGVGANVLTF. The chain joins TRBV6-1 to TRBJ2-6, with 8 bases that match TRBD1. V lost 3 bases and J lost 4; bases outside the gene matches: 2. The germline gives CDR1 MNHNS, CDR2 SASEGT. The CDR3 consists of 15 residues.

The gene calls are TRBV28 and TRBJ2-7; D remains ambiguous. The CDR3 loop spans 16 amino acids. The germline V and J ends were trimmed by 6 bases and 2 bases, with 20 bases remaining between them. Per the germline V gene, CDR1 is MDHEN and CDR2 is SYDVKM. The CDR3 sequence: CASSYHLTAPTYEQYF. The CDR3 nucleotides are TGTGCCAGCAGCTACCACCTGACGGCCCCAACCTACGAGCAGTACTTC.

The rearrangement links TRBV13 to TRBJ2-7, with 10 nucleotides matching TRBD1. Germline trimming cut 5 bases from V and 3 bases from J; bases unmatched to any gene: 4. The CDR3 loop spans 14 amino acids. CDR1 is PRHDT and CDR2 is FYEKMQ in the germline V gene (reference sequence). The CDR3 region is CASSVGTGDYEQYF. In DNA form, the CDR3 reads TGTGCCAGCAGCGTCGGGACAGGGGACTACGAGCAGTACTTC.

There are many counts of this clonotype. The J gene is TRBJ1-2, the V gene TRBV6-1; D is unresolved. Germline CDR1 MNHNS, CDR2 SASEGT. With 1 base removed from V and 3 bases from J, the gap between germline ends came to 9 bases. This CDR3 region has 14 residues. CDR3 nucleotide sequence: TGTGCCAGCAGTGAAGGGGGAGGACACTATGGCTACACCTTC. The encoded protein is CASSEGGGHYGYTF.

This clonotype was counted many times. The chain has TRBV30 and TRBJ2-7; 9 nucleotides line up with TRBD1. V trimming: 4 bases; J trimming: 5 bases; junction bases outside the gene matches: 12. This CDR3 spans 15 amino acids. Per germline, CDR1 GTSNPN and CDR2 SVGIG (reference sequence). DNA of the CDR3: TGTGCCTGGACCCATTCGGGACAGGGTTTTCACGAGCAGTACTTC. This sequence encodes CAWTHSGQGFHEQYF.

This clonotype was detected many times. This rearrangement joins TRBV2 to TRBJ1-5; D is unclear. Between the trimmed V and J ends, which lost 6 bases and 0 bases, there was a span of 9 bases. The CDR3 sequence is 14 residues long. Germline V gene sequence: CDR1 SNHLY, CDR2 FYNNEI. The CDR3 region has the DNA TGTGCCAGCAGGGCACCCTATAGCAATCAGCCCCAGCATTTT. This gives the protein CASRAPYSNQPQHF.

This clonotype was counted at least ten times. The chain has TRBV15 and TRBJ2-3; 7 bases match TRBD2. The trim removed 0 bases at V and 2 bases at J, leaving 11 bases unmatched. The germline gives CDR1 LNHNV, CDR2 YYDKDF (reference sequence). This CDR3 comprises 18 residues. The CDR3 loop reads CATSRDSGSSGDTDTQYF. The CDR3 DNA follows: TGTGCCACCAGCAGAGATTCCGGGTCTAGCGGAGACACAGATACGCAGTATTTT.

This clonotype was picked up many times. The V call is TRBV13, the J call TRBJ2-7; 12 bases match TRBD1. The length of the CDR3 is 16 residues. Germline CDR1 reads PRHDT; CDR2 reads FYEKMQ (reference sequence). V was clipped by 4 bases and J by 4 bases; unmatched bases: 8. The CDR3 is CASSSGTGGEEYEQYF. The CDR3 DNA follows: TGTGCCAGCAGCTCCGGGACAGGGGGCGAGGAGTACGAGCAGTACTTC.

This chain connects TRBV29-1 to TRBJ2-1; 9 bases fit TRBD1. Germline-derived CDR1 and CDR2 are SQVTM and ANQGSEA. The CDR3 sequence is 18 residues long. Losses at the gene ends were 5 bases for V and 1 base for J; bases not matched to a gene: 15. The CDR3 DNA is TGCAGCGTTTTTGCAGGGACAGGGACCAAAAGATCCTACAATGAGCAGTTCTTC. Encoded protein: CSVFAGTGTKRSYNEQFF.

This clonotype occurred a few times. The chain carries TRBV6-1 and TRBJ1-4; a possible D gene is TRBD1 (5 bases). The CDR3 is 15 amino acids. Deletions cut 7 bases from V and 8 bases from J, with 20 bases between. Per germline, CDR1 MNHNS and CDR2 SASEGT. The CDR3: CASNLRPGGGEKLFF. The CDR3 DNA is TGTGCCAGCAACCTTCGCCCGGGGGGTGGCGAAAAACTGTTTTTT.

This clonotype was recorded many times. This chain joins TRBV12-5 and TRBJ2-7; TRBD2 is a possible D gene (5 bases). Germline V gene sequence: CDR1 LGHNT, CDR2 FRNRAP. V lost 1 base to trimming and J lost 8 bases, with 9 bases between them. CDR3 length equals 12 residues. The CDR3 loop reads CASGLDVGKQYF. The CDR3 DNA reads TGTGCTAGTGGTTTGGATGTCGGGAAGCAGTACTTC.

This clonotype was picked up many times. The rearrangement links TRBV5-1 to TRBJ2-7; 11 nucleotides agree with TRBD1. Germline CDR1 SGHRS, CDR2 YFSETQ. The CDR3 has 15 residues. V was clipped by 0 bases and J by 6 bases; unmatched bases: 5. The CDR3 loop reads CASSLARTGGSEQYF. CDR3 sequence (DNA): TGCGCCAGCAGCTTGGCCCGGACAGGGGGCAGCGAGCAGTACTTC.

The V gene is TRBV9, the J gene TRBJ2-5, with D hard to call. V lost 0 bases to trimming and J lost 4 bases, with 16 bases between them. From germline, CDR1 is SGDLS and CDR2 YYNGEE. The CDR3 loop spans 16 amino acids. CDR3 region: CASSVGGVSGGETQYF. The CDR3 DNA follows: TGTGCCAGCAGCGTAGGTGGGGTATCGGGCGGAGAGACCCAGTACTTC.

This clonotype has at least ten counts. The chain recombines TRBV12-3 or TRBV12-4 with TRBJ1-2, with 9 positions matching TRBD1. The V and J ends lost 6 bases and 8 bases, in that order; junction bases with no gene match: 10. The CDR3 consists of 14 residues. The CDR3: CASSGGTGLKGYTF. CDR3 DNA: TGTGCCAGCAGCGGAGGGACAGGGTTGAAGGGCTACACCTTC.

The DNA of the CDR3 is TGCAGCGTTGGGGGGCAGGGGGGCACTGAAGCTTTCTTT. It encodes CSVGGQGGTEAFF. The rearrangement uses TRBV29-1 and TRBJ1-1; 7 bases fit TRBD1. V was pared by 4 bases and J by 4 bases, with 6 bases of the junction left unmatched. The CDR3 has 13 amino acids. The germline gives CDR1 SQVTM, CDR2 ANQGSEA.

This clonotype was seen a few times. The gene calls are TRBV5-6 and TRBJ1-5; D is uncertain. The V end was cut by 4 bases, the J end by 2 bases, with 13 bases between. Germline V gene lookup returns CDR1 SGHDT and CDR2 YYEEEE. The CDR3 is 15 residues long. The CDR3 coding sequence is TGTGCCAGCAGCGTGGGTTGGGGAGGCAATCAGCCCCAGCATTTT. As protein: CASSVGWGGNQPQHF. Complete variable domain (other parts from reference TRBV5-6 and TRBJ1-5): DAGVTQSPTHLIKTRGQQVTLRCSPKSGHDTVSWYQQALGQGPQFIFQYYEEEERQRGNFPDRFSGHQFPNYSSELNVNALLLGDSALYLCASSVGWGGNQPQHFGDGTRLSIL.

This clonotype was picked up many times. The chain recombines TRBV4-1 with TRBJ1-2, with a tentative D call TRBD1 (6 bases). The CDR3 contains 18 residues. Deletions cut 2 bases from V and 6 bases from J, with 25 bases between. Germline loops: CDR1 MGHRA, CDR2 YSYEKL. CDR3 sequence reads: CASSQWQGKEVLTNGYTF. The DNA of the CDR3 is TGCGCCAGCAGCCAATGGCAGGGGAAGGAGGTCTTAACGAATGGCTACACCTTC.

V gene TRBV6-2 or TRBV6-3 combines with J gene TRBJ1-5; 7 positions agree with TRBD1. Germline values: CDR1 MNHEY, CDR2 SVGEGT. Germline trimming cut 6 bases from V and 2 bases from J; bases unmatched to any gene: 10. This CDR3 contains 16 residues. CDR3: CASSLRTGRGNQPQHF. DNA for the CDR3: TGTGCCAGCAGCCTCCGGACAGGCAGGGGCAATCAGCCCCAGCATTTT.

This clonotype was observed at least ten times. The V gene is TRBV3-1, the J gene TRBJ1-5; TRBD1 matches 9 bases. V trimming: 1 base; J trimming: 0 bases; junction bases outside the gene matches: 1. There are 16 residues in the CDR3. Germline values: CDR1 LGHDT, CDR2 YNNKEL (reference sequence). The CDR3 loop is CASSQGDRASNQPQHF. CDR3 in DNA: TGTGCCAGCAGCCAAGGGGACAGGGCTAGCAATCAGCCCCAGCATTTT.